One and the same sample provided the 14 T cell receptor beta chains below, sequenced in a study of human thymus T cells. Surgeons resected thymus tissue during corrective heart surgery. Generated by immunoSEQ multiplex PCR, the TCRdb table keeps only in-frame clones and is missing some. The table shows tens of thousands of clones, with 95% occurring only once. The sequenced material came from thymus tissue. The receptors stem from a girl under two years old with a congenital heart defect but otherwise immunologically healthy.

This clone was seen a few times. The chain links TRBV6-5 to TRBJ1-2; TRBD1 might be the D (6 bases). The CDR3 runs 12 residues. The germline CDR1 and CDR2 sequences are MNHEY and SVGAGI. V shed 6 bases and J shed 8 bases, with 13 bases lying between them. The CDR3 sequence: CASSVQGTGYTF. As DNA, the CDR3 is TGTGCCAGCAGCGTCCAGGGGACCGGCTACACCTTC.

The CDR3, as DNA: TGTGCCAGCAGCCATCGGGGGGGGAAGGCTGGAAACACCATATATTTT. Encoded protein: CASSHRGGKAGNTIYF. The chain couples TRBV4-2 to TRBJ1-3; possible D gene TRBD1, 5 bases. The germline V gene encodes CDR1 LGHNA and CDR2 YNFKEQ. The CDR3 length is 16 residues. Trimming took off 3 bases at V and 2 bases at J, with 14 bases between the two ends.

As for this clone: Different DNA sequences within this sample yield the same CDR3. The gene calls are TRBV7-9 and TRBJ2-1; TRBD2 aligns across 13 bases. The CDR3 runs to 15 residues. Unmatched junction bases numbered 4, after V lost 4 bases and J lost 7 bases. Germline V gene lookup returns CDR1 SEHNR and CDR2 FQNEAQ (reference sequence). This CDR3 reads CASSSGLAGDNEQFF. In nucleotides, the CDR3 is TGTGCCAGCAGCTCCGGACTAGCGGGAGATAATGAGCAGTTCTTC.

The J gene is TRBJ2-3, the V gene TRBV7-2, with 10 bases matching TRBD2. In germline, CDR1 is SGHTA, CDR2 FQGNSA. CDR3 length: 16 residues. The J segment lost 1 base and the V segment lost 1 base, leaving 2 bases of the junction unmatched. The CDR3 DNA sequence: TGTGCCAGCAGCTTAGGCCTAGCGGGAGGCACAGATACGCAGTATTTT. Translated: CASSLGLAGGTDTQYF. The full variable domain, rest sourced from reference TRBV7-2 and TRBJ2-3, is GAGVSQSPSNKVTEKGKDVELRCDPISGHTALYWYRQSLGQGLEFLIYFQGNSAPDKSGLPSDRFSAERTGGSVSTLTIQRTQQEDSAVYLCASSLGLAGGTDTQYFGPGTRLTVL.

V and J are TRBV5-4 and TRBJ2-3, with TRBD1 identical over 10 bases. Trimming took 2 bases from V and 5 from J; bases not matched to a gene: 2. The CDR3 is 14 residues long. Germline V gene data show CDR1 as SGHNT and CDR2 as YYREEE (reference sequence). The CDR3 coding sequence is TGTGCCAGCAGCTTCGGGACAGGGGTAGATACGCAGTATTTT. This codes for CASSFGTGVDTQYF.

The J gene is TRBJ2-5, the V gene TRBV5-4, with D unclear. V lost 1 base to trimming and J lost 2 bases, with 12 bases between them. The CDR3 contains 15 residues. Germline values: CDR1 SGHNT, CDR2 YYREEE (reference sequence). CDR3: CASSLSGALQETQYF. For the CDR3, the DNA is TGTGCCAGCAGCTTGTCCGGCGCCCTTCAAGAGACCCAGTACTTC. Supplemented by reference TRBV5-4 and TRBJ2-5, the full variable domain reads ETGVTQSPTHLIKTRGQQVTLRCSSQSGHNTVSWYQQALGQGPQFIFQYYREEENGRGNFPPRFSGLQFPNYSSELNVNALELDDSALYLCASSLSGALQETQYFGPGTRLLVL.

The chain couples TRBV27 to TRBJ2-7; 7 bases match TRBD2. There are 16 residues in the CDR3. CDR1 is MNHEY and CDR2 is SMNVEV in the germline V gene (reference sequence). V trimming: 1 base; J trimming: 0 bases; junction bases outside the gene matches: 6. The DNA for the CDR3 is TGTGCCAGCAGTTTATACAGCGGGACCTTCTCCTACGAGCAGTACTTC. It encodes CASSLYSGTFSYEQYF.

The count of this clone is one. The chain couples TRBV10-2 to TRBJ2-7; 7 nucleotides line up with TRBD1. The CDR3 has 15 residues. CDR1 is WSHSY, CDR2 SAAADI, per germline. Trimming cost V 0 bases and J 1 base; bases outside gene matches: 3. The CDR3 protein is CASSESSGGSYEQYF. CDR3 bases: TGCGCCAGCAGTGAGTCGTCAGGGGGTTCCTACGAGCAGTACTTC.

The V gene is TRBV2, the J gene TRBJ1-2, with D perhaps matching TRBD1 (6 bases). Germline CDR1 reads SNHLY; CDR2 reads FYNNEI. The CDR3 length is 16 residues. Trimming pared 5 bases from V and 2 bases from J, leaving 18 bases between. The CDR3 here is CASSPPDGGGNYGYTF. The CDR3 region has the DNA TGTGCCAGCAGTCCCCCGGATGGGGGGGGCAACTATGGCTACACCTTC.

The J gene is TRBJ2-1, the V gene TRBV11-2, with D perhaps matching TRBD1 (7 bases). This CDR3 spans 17 amino acids. Trimming took 1 base from V and 0 from J, leaving 13 bases between them. In germline, CDR1 is SGHAT, CDR2 FQNNGV. The CDR3 DNA reads TGTGCCAGCAGCTTAGTGCGGGGACAGAGCTCCTACAATGAGCAGTTCTTC. This encodes CASSLVRGQSSYNEQFF.

This chain links TRBV27 with TRBJ2-5; perhaps TRBD2 as D (6 bases). The end of the DNA is better explained by TRBJ2-7, so the J call may be wrong. The CDR3 is 15 residues long. Germline assignment: CDR1 MNHEY and CDR2 SMNVEV (reference sequence). CDR3 sequence reads: CASSHASEPAYEQYF. For the CDR3, the DNA is TGTGCCAGCAGTCACGCTAGCGAACCAGCCTACGAGCAGTACTTC.

The chain uses TRBV10-3 and TRBJ2-3, with D possibly TRBD1 on 6 matching bases. Per germline, CDR1 ENHRY and CDR2 SYGVKD. This CDR3 has 13 residues. With 10 bases removed from V and 2 bases from J, the gap between germline ends came to 13 bases. CDR3 residues: CATSQGNTDTQYF. The CDR3 bases are TGTGCCACCTCCCAGGGGAACACAGATACGCAGTATTTT.

In this sample, this clone turned up a few times. This chain connects TRBV2 to TRBJ2-3, with D perhaps matching TRBD1 or TRBD2 (5 bases each). The CDR3 totals 16 residues. Germline V gives CDR1 SNHLY, CDR2 FYNNEI. Trimming pared 8 bases from V and 3 bases from J, leaving 21 bases between. In DNA form, the CDR3 reads TGTGCCAGCGAGCTAAGGGGTCCGGGCGGGACAGATACGCAGTATTTT. This translates into CASELRGPGGTDTQYF.

This rearrangement joins TRBV2 to TRBJ2-3; no definite D call. The V gene lost 2 bases and the J gene lost 3 bases, with 9 bases spanning the gap. CDR1 is SNHLY and CDR2 is FYNNEI in the germline V gene. The CDR3 is made up of 14 amino acids. The chain's CDR3 is CASSEQERTDTQYF. The CDR3 nucleotides are TGTGCCAGCAGTGAACAGGAGAGAACAGATACGCAGTATTTT.